The TCR beta chain described here comes from a study of blood T cell repertoires in COVID-19. The CDR3 runs 17 residues. V shed 1 base, J shed 7 bases, and the junction held 12 bases outside the gene matches. CDR1 is SGDLS, CDR2 YYNGEE, per germline. TCRdb's copy holds only in-frame clones and misses some; the assay was immunoSEQ multiplex PCR. This sample carries 250,000 or so clones, roughly 89% of them seen once, and the ten largest clones take less than 1%. The sequenced material came from peripheral blood. The receptor was derived from a woman aged 35 to 49 who had recovered from COVID-19. The chain carries TRBV9 and TRBJ2-1; 9 bases match TRBD2. Written as DNA, the CDR3 is TGTGCCAGCAGCGTAAGTCCCGCACTAGCGGGTGGGAATGAGCAGTTCTTC. As protein: CASSVSPALAGGNEQFF.